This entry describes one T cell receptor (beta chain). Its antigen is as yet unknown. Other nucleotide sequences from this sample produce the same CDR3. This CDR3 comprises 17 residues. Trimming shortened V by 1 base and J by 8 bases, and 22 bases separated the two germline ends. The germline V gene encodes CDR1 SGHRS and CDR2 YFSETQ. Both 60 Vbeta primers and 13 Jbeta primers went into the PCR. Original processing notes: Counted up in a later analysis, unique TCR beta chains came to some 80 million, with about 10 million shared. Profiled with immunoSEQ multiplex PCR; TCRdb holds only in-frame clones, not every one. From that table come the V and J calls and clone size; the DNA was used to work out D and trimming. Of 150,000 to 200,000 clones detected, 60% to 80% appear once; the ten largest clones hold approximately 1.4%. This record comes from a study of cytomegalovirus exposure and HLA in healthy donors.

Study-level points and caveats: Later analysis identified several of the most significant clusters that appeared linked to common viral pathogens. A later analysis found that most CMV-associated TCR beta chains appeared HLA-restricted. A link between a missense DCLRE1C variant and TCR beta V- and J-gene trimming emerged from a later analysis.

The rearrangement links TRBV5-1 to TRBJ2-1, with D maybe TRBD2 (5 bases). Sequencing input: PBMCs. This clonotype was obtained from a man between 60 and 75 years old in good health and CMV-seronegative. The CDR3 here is CASSLLLSGSGIDEQFF. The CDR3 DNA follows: TGCGCCAGCAGCTTGTTACTCTCCGGGTCGGGGATCGATGAGCAGTTCTTC. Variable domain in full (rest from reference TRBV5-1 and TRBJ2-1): KAGVTQTPRYLIKTRGQQVTLSCSPISGHRSVSWYQQTPGQGLQFLFEYFSETQRNKGNFPGRFSGRQFSNSRSEMNVSTLELGDSALYLCASSLLLSGSGIDEQFFGPGTRLTVL.